This TCR beta chain was captured by sequencing in a study of shared clonotypes between healthy human individuals. Investigators divided CD4+ cells into CD45RA+ naive and CD45RA-negative memory subsets. Germline V gene lookup returns CDR1 MGHDK and CDR2 SYGVNS. This CDR3 comprises 12 residues. The V end lost 0 bases, the J end lost 4 bases, and 2 bases lay between the germline ends. The assay was carried out at the deep level. TCRdb keeps only in-frame clones here, not all; method: immunoSEQ multiplex PCR. The profile covers about 1.5 million clones, with around 98% appearing a single time and roughly 0.45% taken by the ten largest.

Sequencing was done on a sample of naive CD4+ T cells sorted from blood. Stated subset: CD45RA+ positively selected. The sequence came from a man aged 25 to 40 in good health. J is TRBJ2-3 and V is TRBV25-1; D not resolved. The DNA for the CDR3 is TGTGCCAGCAGTGAATACGCAGATACGCAGTATTTT. Protein: CASSEYADTQYF.